The clone carrying this T cell receptor (beta chain) was detected only a few times. Its specificity is unknown. The sample is drawn from a study of spatial heterogeneity in lung cancer. On the study more broadly: When available, follow-up PBMC samples taken a median of about two years after resection were sequenced. An average of more than ten raw reads was observed per unique TCR and UMI combination. Study-level findings and limits: Compared with follow-up, resection was when ubiquitous expanded tumor TCRs appeared in blood more.

The CDR3 length is 14 residues. Trimming left V 6 bases short and J 0 bases short, with 13 bases between. In germline, CDR1 is SGHRS, CDR2 YFSETQ. Noted time point: blood at routine non-recurrence follow-up after resection. Without sorting, whole RNA was sequenced from tumor, nontumor lung or frozen PBMC. TCRdb recomputed calls from the 5' RACE reads with MiXCR, one row per CDR3 protein. The sample has 110,000 or so distinct CDR3 sequences, 9.5% to 14% seen once. The TCR originated in a female donor with early-stage non-small cell lung cancer. The material was PBMCs, obtained at follow-up. The J gene is TRBJ2-7, the V gene TRBV5-1, with D maybe TRBD2 (6 bases). The DNA for the CDR3 is TGCGCCAGCAAGTCAGCGGGTCTCTCCTACGAGCAGTACTTC. It specifies CASKSAGLSYEQYF.